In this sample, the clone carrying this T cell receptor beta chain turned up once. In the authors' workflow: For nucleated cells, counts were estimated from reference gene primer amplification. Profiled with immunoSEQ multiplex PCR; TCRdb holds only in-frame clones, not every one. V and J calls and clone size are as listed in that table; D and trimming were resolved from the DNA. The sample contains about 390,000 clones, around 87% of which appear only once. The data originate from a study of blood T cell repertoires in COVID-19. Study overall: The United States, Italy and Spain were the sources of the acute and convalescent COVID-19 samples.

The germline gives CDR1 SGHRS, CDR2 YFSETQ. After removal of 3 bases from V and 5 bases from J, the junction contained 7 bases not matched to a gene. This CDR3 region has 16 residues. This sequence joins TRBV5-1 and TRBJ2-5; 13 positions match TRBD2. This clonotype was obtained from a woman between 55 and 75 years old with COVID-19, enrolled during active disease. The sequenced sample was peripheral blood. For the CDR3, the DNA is TGCGCCAGCAGCTCGACTAGCGGGGGGCCGACGGAGACCCAGTACTTC. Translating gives CASSSTSGGPTETQYF.